One and the same sample provided the 18 T cell receptor beta chains below, sequenced in a study of identical twins' blood T cells (dated by TCRdb to about 2013). The library relied on 5' RACE. This sample was sequenced with an Illumina Genome Analyzer IIx. TCRdb ran its own pipeline on the public reads, namely fastp trimming at Q25 and MiXCR clone calling, and kept in-frame beta chains. Each CDR3 protein gets just one entry, which takes the most common genes and DNA from the rows behind it. The sample data list 400,000 or so distinct CDR3 sequences, and more than 25% of these were observed just once. About 6% of the sample rests with the top ten. Material: PBMCs. All receptors come from a woman between 18 and 50 years old in good health.

This clonotype was counted ten times or more. This chain joins TRBV20-1 and TRBJ1-3; D remains unclear. Germline V lookup: CDR1 DFQATT, CDR2 SNEGSKA (reference sequence). CDR3 size: 13 residues. V dropped 6 bases and J dropped 0 bases, with 9 bases sitting between them. CDR3 amino acids: CSARRGSGNTIYF. CDR3 sequence (DNA): TGCAGTGCCAGGCGGGGCTCTGGAAACACCATATATTTT.

This clonotype was counted between two and nine times. The rearrangement links TRBV12-3 or TRBV12-4 to TRBJ1-1; D gene unclear. This CDR3 comprises 15 residues. Trimming stripped 5 bases from V and 3 bases from J, with 16 bases between. This CDR3 reads CASSPWARADTEAFF. The DNA for the CDR3 is TGTGCCAGCAGTCCTTGGGCCCGGGCGGACACTGAAGCTTTCTTT.

This clonotype has just a few counts. This chain links TRBV29-1 with TRBJ2-2; D may be TRBD2 (5 bases). The CDR3 is made up of 14 amino acids. Germline V gene sequence: CDR1 SQVTM, CDR2 ANQGSEA. V was cut by 5 bases and J by 4 bases, with 14 bases left in between. Here the CDR3 DNA reads TGCAGCGTTTCCCCTAGTCGGGGCACCGGGGAGCTGTTTTTT. It encodes CSVSPSRGTGELFF.

This clonotype was counted between two and nine times. This sequence joins TRBV20-1 and TRBJ1-4; the D is unclear. CDR1 is DFQATT and CDR2 is SNEGSKA in the germline V gene (reference sequence). Trimming removed 7 bases at V and 5 bases at J, with 11 bases between. This CDR3 has 12 residues. Written as DNA, the CDR3 is TGCAGTGTTAAGGCTCTAAATGAAAAACTGTTTTTT. This gives the protein CSVKALNEKLFF.

The chain couples TRBV4-1 to TRBJ1-5; 9 bases line up with TRBD1. Per germline, CDR1 MGHRA and CDR2 YSYEKL. The length of the CDR3 is 15 residues. J lost 6 bases, V lost 3 bases, and 6 bases had no gene match. The CDR3 DNA sequence: TGCGCCAGCAGCCATACCGGGACAGGGACTCAGCCCCAGCATTTT. Protein sequence: CASSHTGTGTQPQHF.

The chain is built from TRBV18 and TRBJ1-1; perhaps TRBD1 as D (6 bases). This CDR3 spans 16 amino acids. Per the germline V gene, CDR1 is KGHSH and CDR2 is LQKENI. Trimming left V 6 bases short and J 0 bases short, with 17 bases between. Here the CDR3 reads CASSGGPGTLNTEAFF. CDR3 coding DNA: TGTGCCAGCTCCGGGGGGCCCGGGACACTGAACACTGAAGCTTTCTTT.

Here the CDR3 DNA reads TGCAGTGCTAGGGAATCATCAGATACGCAGTATTTT. It specifies CSARESSDTQYF. The chain carries TRBV20-1 and TRBJ2-3; D gene unclear. The CDR3 spans 12 residues. V was cut by 3 bases and J by 4 bases, with 8 bases left in between. The germline CDR1 and CDR2 sequences are DFQATT and SNEGSKA (reference sequence).

Points on this clonotype: The junction does not match germline at one end; this may be a read error. CDR3 region: CASSRSGTDTGDLFF. CDR3 in DNA: TGTGCCAGCAGCCGTTCCGGGACAGACACCGGGGATCTGTTTTTT. The chain is built from TRBV7-3 and TRBJ2-2; 7 positions match TRBD1. Germline CDR1 SGHTA, CDR2 FQGTGA. The CDR3 runs to 15 residues.

This clonotype was seen a few times. The chain has TRBV20-1 and TRBJ1-2; unclear D gene. This CDR3 contains 13 residues. The germline CDR1 and CDR2 sequences are DFQATT and SNEGSKA (reference sequence). The V end lost 6 bases, the J end lost 2 bases, and 13 bases lay between the germline ends. The CDR3 sequence is CSAHNPGNYGYTF. The CDR3 bases are TGCAGTGCGCATAACCCGGGCAACTATGGCTACACCTTC.

This clonotype was picked up many times. This sequence joins TRBV6-4 and TRBJ2-3; 13 nucleotides line up with TRBD2. The CDR3 extends over 15 amino acids. Germline V gives CDR1 MRHNA, CDR2 SNTAGT. J lost 4 bases, V lost 3 bases, and 1 base had no gene match. CDR3 in amino acids: CASSELAGGPDTQYF. The DNA of the CDR3 is TGTGCCAGCAGTGAACTAGCGGGAGGGCCAGATACGCAGTATTTT.

The chain carries TRBV20-1 and TRBJ1-1; D uncertain. Germline V gives CDR1 DFQATT, CDR2 SNEGSKA (reference sequence). CDR3 length equals 15 residues. V was shortened by 3 bases and J by 3 bases, with 17 bases between the two germline ends. The CDR3 spells CSASIPIVSYTEAFF. For the CDR3, the DNA is TGCAGTGCTAGTATTCCAATCGTATCTTACACTGAAGCTTTCTTT.

The table lists this clonotype with many counts. The chain employs TRBV11-2 and TRBJ2-5; 8 bases fit TRBD1. The CDR3 covers 14 residues. V gave up 5 bases and J gave up 5 bases; unmatched junction bases: 7. Germline lookup yields CDR1 SGHAT and CDR2 FQNNGV. This chain's CDR3 is CASSTGTGMETQYF. DNA for the CDR3: TGTGCCAGCAGCACCGGGACAGGAATGGAGACCCAGTACTTC.

This chain joins TRBV29-1 and TRBJ1-2; D remains ambiguous. This CDR3 has 12 residues. Trimming took 8 bases from V and 5 from J, leaving 15 bases between them. Germline CDR1 SQVTM, CDR2 ANQGSEA. The CDR3 spells CSSWTLSYGYTF. The CDR3 DNA is TGCAGCTCCTGGACTTTGTCATATGGCTACACCTTC.

This clonotype has a handful of counts. The chain carries TRBV3-1 and TRBJ1-1, with TRBD1 as a possible D gene (5 bases). CDR1 and CDR2 (germline): LGHDT, YNNKEL (reference sequence). V lost 1 base to trimming and J lost 1 base, with 7 bases between them. The CDR3 sequence is 14 residues long. CDR3 coding DNA: TGTGCCAGCAGCCAAGGCGGGGGGAACACTGAAGCTTTCTTT. Translation: CASSQGGGNTEAFF. Full variable domain (rest looked up from reference TRBV3-1 and TRBJ1-1): DTAVSQTPKYLVTQMGNDKSIKCEQNLGHDTMYWYKQDSKKFLKIMFSYNNKELIINETVPNRFSPKSPDKAHLNLHINSLELGDSAVYFCASSQGGGNTEAFFGQGTRLTVV.

The rearrangement uses TRBV7-2 and TRBJ2-1; D unclear. V was pared by 0 bases and J by 3 bases, with 9 bases between. Germline V gene lookup returns CDR1 SGHTA and CDR2 FQGNSA. The CDR3 is 15 residues long. Here the CDR3 reads CASSLASFSYNEQFF. CDR3 sequence (DNA): TGTGCCAGCAGCTTAGCCTCTTTCAGCTACAATGAGCAGTTCTTC.

This chain joins TRBV6-1 and TRBJ1-5; D possibly corresponds to TRBD1 (6 bases). V shed 3 bases and J shed 7 bases, with 16 bases lying between them. The CDR3 totals 15 residues. Germline V gene lookup returns CDR1 MNHNS and CDR2 SASEGT. The DNA of the CDR3 is TGTGCCAGCAGTGACCTCCAGGGGAGTGGGCAGCCCCAGCATTTT. Its protein is CASSDLQGSGQPQHF.

The sample holds a few counts of this clonotype. The chain links TRBV18 to TRBJ2-3; D may be TRBD1 (5 bases). This CDR3 contains 15 residues. Germline-derived CDR1 and CDR2 are KGHSH and LQKENI. With 2 bases removed from V and 2 bases from J, the gap between germline ends came to 11 bases. The CDR3 DNA reads TGTGCCAGCTCACCAGCGGTAGGGGACACAGATACGCAGTATTTT. This codes for CASSPAVGDTDTQYF.

This chain's CDR3 is CASSLDPDRFNYGYTF. Here the CDR3 DNA reads TGTGCCAGCAGCTTGGATCCGGACAGATTTAACTATGGCTACACCTTC. The J gene is TRBJ1-2, the V gene TRBV5-6; TRBD1 might be the D (6 bases). V was trimmed by 0 bases and J by 1 base, leaving 13 bases between them. CDR3 length: 16 amino acids. Per the germline V gene, CDR1 is SGHDT and CDR2 is YYEEEE.